The 23 T cell receptor beta chains in this list originate from one sample, sequenced in a study of blood T cell repertoires in COVID-19. Sequencing was performed with immunoSEQ multiplex PCR; in TCRdb, only in-frame clones are kept and a portion is missing. Among some 150,000 clones listed, approximately 88% were seen once. Material: peripheral blood. These receptors were obtained from a man in his 70s with acute or convalescent COVID-19.

Here the CDR3 DNA reads TGCGCCAGCAGCCAAGTGGGCGGGGGGGTCGGCTTAAACACCGGGGAGCTGTTTTTT. This encodes CASSQVGGGVGLNTGELFF. The rearrangement joins TRBV4-1 to TRBJ2-2; TRBD2 matches at 9 bases. Germline V gives CDR1 MGHRA, CDR2 YSYEKL. V lost 1 base to trimming and J lost 2 bases; unmatched junction nucleotides: 11. There are 19 residues in the CDR3.

The chain couples TRBV10-3 to TRBJ1-2, with TRBD1 matching 7 bases. The junction had 3 bases not matched to a gene; V was cut back by 0 bases and J by 2 bases. Germline CDR1 and CDR2: ENHRY and SYGVKD. The CDR3 consists of 15 residues. In nucleotides, the CDR3 is TGTGCCATCAGTGAGTCGACAGGGAAAAACTATGGCTACACCTTC. It yields the protein CAISESTGKNYGYTF.

The chain recombines TRBV7-3 with TRBJ2-3; possibly TRBD2 for D (6 bases). Germline V gene lookup returns CDR1 SGHTA and CDR2 FQGTGA. The V end lost 2 bases, the J end lost 6 bases, and 12 bases lay between the germline ends. The CDR3 is 14 residues long. The CDR3 region has the DNA TGTGCCAGCAGCTTAGCTGGAGGGGCGGATACGCAGTATTTT. Its protein is CASSLAGGADTQYF.

This clone has a single count. The chain uses TRBV2 and TRBJ1-4; the match to TRBD1 covers 7 bases. The J segment lost 7 bases and the V segment lost 6 bases, leaving 5 bases of the junction unmatched. The V gene's germline CDR1 is SNHLY and CDR2 FYNNEI. The CDR3 has 13 amino acids. CDR3 protein: CASSDRVGEKLFF. The DNA for the CDR3 is TGTGCCAGCAGCGACAGGGTTGGTGAAAAACTGTTTTTT.

CDR3 loop: CASSPQDRGYGYTF. The CDR3 nucleotides read TGTGCCAGCTCACCACAGGATCGGGGCTATGGCTACACCTTC. The chain carries TRBV18 and TRBJ1-2, with D uncertain. CDR1 and CDR2 (germline): KGHSH, LQKENI. The CDR3 contains 14 residues. V lost 1 base and J 4 bases, leaving 10 bases between the germline ends.

The chain links TRBV6-5 to TRBJ1-2; D gene ambiguous. V was clipped by 6 bases and J by 9 bases, with 20 bases between them. Germline loops: CDR1 MNHEY, CDR2 SVGAGI. This CDR3 contains 14 residues. The CDR3 sequence is CASSREGSPASYTF. The CDR3 region has the DNA TGTGCCAGCAGCAGAGAGGGTTCCCCTGCAAGCTACACCTTC.

This clone showed up just once. The J gene is TRBJ2-3, the V gene TRBV9; TRBD2 matches 13 bases. V was pared by 4 bases and J by 6 bases, with 5 bases of the junction left unmatched. The CDR3 is made up of 15 amino acids. Germline-derived CDR1 and CDR2 are SGDLS and YYNGEE. The CDR3 nucleotides are TGTGCCAGCAGCCTCAGGACTAGCGGGGGCGATACGCAGTATTTT. This gives the protein CASSLRTSGGDTQYF.

The chain recombines TRBV14 with TRBJ2-5; possible D gene TRBD1, 8 bases. Trimming removed 5 bases at V and 1 base at J, with 14 bases between. CDR3 length: 15 amino acids. Germline V gene data show CDR1 as SGHDN and CDR2 as FVKESK. CDR3: CASSDRGGGQETQYF. For the CDR3, the DNA is TGTGCCAGCAGCGACAGGGGAGGGGGCCAAGAGACCCAGTACTTC.

Note on this clone: Mismatch with germline at one junction end may stem from a read error. The chain links TRBV18 to TRBJ2-7, with 8 bases lining up with TRBD1. The CDR3 covers 15 residues. Looked up from germline, CDR1 is KGHSH and CDR2 is LQKENI. The CDR3 sequence is CASSPQTGGLYEQYF. CDR3 DNA sequence: TGTGCCAGCTCTCCACAAACAGGGGGGCTCTACGAGCAGTACTTC.

The chain combines TRBV21-1 with TRBJ2-1; the tabulated D call, TRBD2, remains unverified against the DNA. TRBV21-1 is noted as a pseudogene. The CDR3 has 16 amino acids. The CDR3 loop is CASSKQQAGGYNEQFF. The DNA of the CDR3 is TGTGCCAGCAGCAAACAACAGGCGGGAGGCTACAATGAGCAGTTCTTC.

This clone came up a few times. V is TRBV5-4 and J is TRBJ1-4; 8 bases map to TRBD1. V shed 4 bases, J shed 7 bases, and the junction held 3 bases outside the gene matches. The CDR3 covers 13 residues. CDR1 and CDR2 from the germline V gene are SGHNT and YYREEE (reference sequence). The CDR3 reads CASSGTGAEKLFF. The CDR3 coding sequence is TGTGCCAGCAGCGGGACAGGAGCTGAAAAACTGTTTTTT.

The rearrangement joins TRBV28 to TRBJ2-7, with D perhaps TRBD2 (5 bases). The CDR3 has 14 residues. V lost 6 bases and J 2 bases, leaving 14 bases between the germline ends. Germline lookup yields CDR1 MDHEN and CDR2 SYDVKM. In DNA form, the CDR3 reads TGTGCCAGCAGATTCGCGGGCCGACCCTACGAGCAGTACTTC. Protein: CASRFAGRPYEQYF.

This clone appeared a few times. This chain joins TRBV5-1 and TRBJ2-2; 9 bases fit TRBD2. The CDR3 is made up of 16 amino acids. V gave up 4 bases and J gave up 5 bases; unmatched junction bases: 9. From germline, CDR1 is SGHRS and CDR2 YFSETQ. For the CDR3, the DNA is TGCGCCAGCAGCCCGCCGGCGGGGGGGCGAACCGGGGAGCTGTTTTTT. Protein: CASSPPAGGRTGELFF.

The V and J genes are TRBV3-1 (or the pseudogene TRBV3-2) and TRBJ2-7; TRBD2 matches 12 bases. V shed 3 bases and J 1 base; nucleotides not matched to a gene: 4. This CDR3 is 16 amino acids long. Germline V lookup: CDR1 LGHDT, CDR2 YNNKEL (reference sequence). The CDR3 sequence is CASSHSGTSGSYEQYF. For the CDR3, the DNA is TGTGCCAGCAGCCATTCAGGGACTAGCGGGTCCTACGAGCAGTACTTC.

The chain carries TRBV10-3 and TRBJ1-5; the match to TRBD1 covers 7 bases. The junction had 21 bases not matched to a gene; V was cut back by 11 bases and J by 2 bases. Germline CDR1 is ENHRY and CDR2 is SYGVKD. CDR3 length equals 18 residues. CDR3 sequence (DNA): TGTGCCGTCACGTCCCCAGTGGCAGGGGGAATCGGCAATCAGCCCCAGCATTTT. Translation: CAVTSPVAGGIGNQPQHF.

This chain joins TRBV18 and TRBJ1-4; D is possibly TRBD1 (5 bases). The CDR3 consists of 15 residues. Deletions cut 6 bases from V and 0 bases from J, with 11 bases between. Germline lookup yields CDR1 KGHSH and CDR2 LQKENI. The CDR3 spells CASSLGRATNEKLFF. The DNA of the CDR3 is TGTGCCAGCTCCCTGGGCAGGGCAACTAATGAAAAACTGTTTTTT.

The rearrangement joins TRBV6-5 to TRBJ2-3; D gene ambiguous. CDR1 and CDR2 from the germline V gene are MNHEY and SVGAGI. V was shortened by 8 bases and J by 2 bases, with 17 bases between the two germline ends. This CDR3 is 15 amino acids long. This CDR3 reads CASSRIRSPTDTQYF. In DNA form, the CDR3 reads TGTGCCAGCTCTCGAATCCGTAGCCCCACAGATACGCAGTATTTT.

There are a few counts of this clone. This chain connects TRBV5-6 to TRBJ2-7; 9 nucleotides line up with TRBD1. CDR3 length equals 15 residues. The J segment lost 0 bases and the V segment lost 3 bases, leaving 4 bases of the junction unmatched. CDR1 is SGHDT and CDR2 is YYEEEE in the germline V gene. The CDR3 protein is CASSSTGGLSYEQYF. DNA for the CDR3: TGTGCCAGCAGCTCGACAGGGGGTCTCTCCTACGAGCAGTACTTC. Variable domain in full (rest from reference TRBV5-6 and TRBJ2-7): DAGVTQSPTHLIKTRGQQVTLRCSPKSGHDTVSWYQQALGQGPQFIFQYYEEEERQRGNFPDRFSGHQFPNYSSELNVNALLLGDSALYLCASSSTGGLSYEQYFGPGTRLTVT.

This rearrangement joins TRBV28 to TRBJ2-2, with 7 bases fitting TRBD2. V lost 5 bases to trimming and J lost 4 bases; unmatched junction nucleotides: 7. There are 15 residues in the CDR3. Germline CDR1 and CDR2: MDHEN and SYDVKM. In DNA, the CDR3 is TGTGCCAGCAGTCCCCGGTGGGAGGGCACCGGGGAGCTGTTTTTT. Its translation is CASSPRWEGTGELFF.

The chain carries TRBV2 and TRBJ2-7; 10 nucleotides agree with TRBD2. The CDR3 loop spans 16 amino acids. Trimming removed 2 bases from V and 1 base from J; junction bases left unmatched: 5. Germline assignment: CDR1 SNHLY and CDR2 FYNNEI. DNA of the CDR3: TGTGCCAGCAGTGAACCCCTAGCGGGAGTATCCTACGAGCAGTACTTC. It yields the protein CASSEPLAGVSYEQYF.

The CDR3 DNA follows: TGTGCCAGCAGCTTAGATGTGGAGAGACCAACATTTTCTAACTATGGCTACACCTTC. It specifies CASSLDVERPTFSNYGYTF. The chain links TRBV11-3 to TRBJ1-2; no reliable D call. CDR1 is SGHNT and CDR2 is YENEEA in the germline V gene. The CDR3 sequence is 19 residues long. V lost 0 bases and J 0 bases, leaving 20 bases between the germline ends.

The chain couples TRBV7-9 to TRBJ1-1, with TRBD1 matching over 7 bases. CDR3 size: 15 residues. CDR1 is SEHNR, CDR2 FQNEAQ, per germline (reference sequence). Unmatched junction bases numbered 2, after V lost 0 bases and J lost 1 base. CDR3 sequence: CASSLAAGGNTEAFF. The DNA for the CDR3 is TGTGCCAGCAGCTTAGCGGCAGGGGGGAACACTGAAGCTTTCTTT. The complete variable domain, with remaining parts taken from reference TRBV7-9 and TRBJ1-1, reads DTGVSQNPRHKITKRGQNVTFRCDPISEHNRLYWYRQTLGQGPEFLTYFQNEAQLEKSRLLSDRFSAERPKGSFSTLEIQRTEQGDSAMYLCASSLAAGGNTEAFFGQGTRLTVV.

The chain links TRBV6-1 to TRBJ2-1, with 9 bases that match TRBD2. The germline V gene has CDR1 MNHNS and CDR2 SASEGT. The CDR3 loop spans 16 amino acids. V was clipped by 4 bases and J by 6 bases; unmatched bases: 10. The CDR3 DNA reads as TGTGCCAGCAGTGTCAATCCCGGGACTAGCACCAATGAGCAGTTCTTC. Translated, it gives CASSVNPGTSTNEQFF.